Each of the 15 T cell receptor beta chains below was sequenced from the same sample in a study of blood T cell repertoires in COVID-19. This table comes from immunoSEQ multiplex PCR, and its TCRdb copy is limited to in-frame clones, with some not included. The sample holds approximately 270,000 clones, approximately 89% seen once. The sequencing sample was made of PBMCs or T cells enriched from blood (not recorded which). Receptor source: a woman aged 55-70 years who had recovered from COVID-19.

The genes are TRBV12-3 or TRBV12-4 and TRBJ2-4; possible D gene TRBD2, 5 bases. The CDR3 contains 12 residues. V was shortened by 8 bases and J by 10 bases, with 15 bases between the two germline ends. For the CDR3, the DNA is TGTGCCAGCGCTGGAGGAGTACGGATTCAGTACTTC. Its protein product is CASAGGVRIQYF.

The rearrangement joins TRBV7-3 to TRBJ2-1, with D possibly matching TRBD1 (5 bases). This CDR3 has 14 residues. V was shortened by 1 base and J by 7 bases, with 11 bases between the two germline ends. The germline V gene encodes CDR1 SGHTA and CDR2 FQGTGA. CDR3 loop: CASSLIQGGNEQFF. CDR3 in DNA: TGTGCCAGCAGCTTAATTCAGGGCGGAAATGAGCAGTTCTTC. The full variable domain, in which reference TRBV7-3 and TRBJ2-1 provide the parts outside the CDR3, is GAGVSQTPSNKVTEKGKYVELRCDPISGHTALYWYRQSLGQGPEFLIYFQGTGAADDSGLPNDRFFAVRPEGSVSTLKIQRTERGDSAVYLCASSLIQGGNEQFFGPGTRLTVL.

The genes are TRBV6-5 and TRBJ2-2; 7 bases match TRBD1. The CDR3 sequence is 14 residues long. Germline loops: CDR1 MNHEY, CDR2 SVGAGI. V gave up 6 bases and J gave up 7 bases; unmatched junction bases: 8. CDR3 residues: CASRKTGLGGELFF. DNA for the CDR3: TGTGCCAGCAGAAAGACAGGGCTGGGCGGGGAGCTGTTTTTT.

CDR3 sequence (DNA): TGTGCCAGCAGCCAGGGGCTAGTCGGGTTCGGCAAAAACATTCAGTACTTC. Translating it yields CASSQGLVGFGKNIQYF. This sequence joins TRBV3-1 (or the pseudogene TRBV3-2) and TRBJ2-4; D is possibly TRBD1 (5 bases). The CDR3 is 17 residues long. Looked up from germline, CDR1 is LGHDT and CDR2 is YNNKEL (reference sequence). Trimming took off 3 bases at V and 3 bases at J, with 18 bases between the two ends.

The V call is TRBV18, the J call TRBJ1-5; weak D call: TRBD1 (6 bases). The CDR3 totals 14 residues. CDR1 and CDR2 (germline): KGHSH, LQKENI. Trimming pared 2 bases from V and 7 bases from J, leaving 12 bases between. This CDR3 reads CASSPTDSDQPQHF. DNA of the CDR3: TGTGCCAGCTCACCAACGGACAGTGACCAGCCCCAGCATTTT.

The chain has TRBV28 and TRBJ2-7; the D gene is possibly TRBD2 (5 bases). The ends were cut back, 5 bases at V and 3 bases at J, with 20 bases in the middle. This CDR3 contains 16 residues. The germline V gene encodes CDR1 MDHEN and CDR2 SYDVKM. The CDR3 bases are TGTGCCAGCAGTGCAGGCTTCGGGGTCCGACTCTACGAGCAGTACTTC. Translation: CASSAGFGVRLYEQYF.

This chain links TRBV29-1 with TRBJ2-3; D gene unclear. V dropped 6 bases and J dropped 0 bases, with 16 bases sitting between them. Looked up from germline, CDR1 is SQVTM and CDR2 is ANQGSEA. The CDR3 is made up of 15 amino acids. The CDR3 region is CSVSPRLLSTDTQYF. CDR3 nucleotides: TGCAGCGTATCTCCTAGGCTGTTGAGCACAGATACGCAGTATTTT.

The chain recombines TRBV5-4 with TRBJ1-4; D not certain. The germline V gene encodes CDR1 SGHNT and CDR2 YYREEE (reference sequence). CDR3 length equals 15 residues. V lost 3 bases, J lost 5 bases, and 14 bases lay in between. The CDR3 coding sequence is TGTGCCAGCAGCTCCCACAAAGACGGGAATGAAAAACTGTTTTTT. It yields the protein CASSSHKDGNEKLFF.

The CDR3 DNA sequence: TGCGCCAGCAGCTTAGGTACCGGACTACCCCCCTACGAGCAGTACTTC. This encodes CASSLGTGLPPYEQYF. V and J are TRBV5-1 and TRBJ2-7; D may be TRBD2 (6 bases). Germline CDR1 SGHRS, CDR2 YFSETQ. The CDR3 consists of 16 residues. V gave up 2 bases and J gave up 2 bases, with 17 bases separating them.

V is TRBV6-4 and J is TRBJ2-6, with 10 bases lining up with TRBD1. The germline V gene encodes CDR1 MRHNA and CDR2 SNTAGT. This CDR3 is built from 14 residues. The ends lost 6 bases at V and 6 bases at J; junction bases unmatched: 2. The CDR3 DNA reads TGTGCCAGCAGGGGACAGGGGCAGGCCAACGTCCTGACTTTC. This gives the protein CASRGQGQANVLTF.

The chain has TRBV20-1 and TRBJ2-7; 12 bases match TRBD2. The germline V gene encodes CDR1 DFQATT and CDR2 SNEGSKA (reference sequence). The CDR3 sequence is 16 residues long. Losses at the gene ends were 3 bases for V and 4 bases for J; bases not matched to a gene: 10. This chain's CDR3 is CSASHPSGRAGYEQYF. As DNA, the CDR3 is TGCAGTGCTAGTCATCCTAGCGGGAGGGCCGGGTACGAGCAGTACTTC.

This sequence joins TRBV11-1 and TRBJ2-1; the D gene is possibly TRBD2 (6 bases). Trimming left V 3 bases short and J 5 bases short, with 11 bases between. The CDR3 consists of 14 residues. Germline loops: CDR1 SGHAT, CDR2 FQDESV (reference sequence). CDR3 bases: TGTGCCAGCAGCTTCTACAGGACTAACAATGAGCAGTTCTTC. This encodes CASSFYRTNNEQFF.

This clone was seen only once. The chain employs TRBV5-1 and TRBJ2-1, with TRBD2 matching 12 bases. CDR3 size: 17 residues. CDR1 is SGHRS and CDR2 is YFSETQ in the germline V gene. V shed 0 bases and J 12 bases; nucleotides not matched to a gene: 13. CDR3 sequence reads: CASSLAVGLAGGVGQFF. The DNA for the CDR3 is TGCGCCAGCAGCTTGGCAGTGGGGCTAGCGGGAGGGGTTGGGCAGTTCTTC.

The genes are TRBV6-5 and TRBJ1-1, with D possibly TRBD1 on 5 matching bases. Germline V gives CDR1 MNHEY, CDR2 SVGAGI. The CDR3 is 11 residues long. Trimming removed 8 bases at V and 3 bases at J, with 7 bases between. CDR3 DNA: TGTGCCAGCCAACAGGACACTGAAGCTTTCTTT. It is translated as CASQQDTEAFF.

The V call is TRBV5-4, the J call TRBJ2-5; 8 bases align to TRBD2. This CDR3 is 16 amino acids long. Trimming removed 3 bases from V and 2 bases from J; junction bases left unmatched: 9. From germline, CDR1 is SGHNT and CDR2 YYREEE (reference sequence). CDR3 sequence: CASSSTSGGQQETQYF. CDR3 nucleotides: TGTGCCAGCAGCTCAACTAGCGGAGGTCAACAAGAGACCCAGTACTTC.